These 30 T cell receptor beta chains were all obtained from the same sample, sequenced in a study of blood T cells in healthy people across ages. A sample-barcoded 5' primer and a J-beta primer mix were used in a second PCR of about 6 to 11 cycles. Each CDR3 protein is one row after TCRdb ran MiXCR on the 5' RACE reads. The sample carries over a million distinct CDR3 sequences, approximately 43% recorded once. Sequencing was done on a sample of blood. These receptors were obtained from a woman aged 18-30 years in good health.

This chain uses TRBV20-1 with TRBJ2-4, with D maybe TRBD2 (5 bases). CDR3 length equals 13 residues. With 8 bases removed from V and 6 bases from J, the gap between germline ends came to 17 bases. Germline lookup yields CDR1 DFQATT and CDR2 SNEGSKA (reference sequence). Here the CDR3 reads CSTGGSSLNIQYF. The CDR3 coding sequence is TGCAGTACCGGAGGCAGCAGTTTAAACATTCAGTACTTC.

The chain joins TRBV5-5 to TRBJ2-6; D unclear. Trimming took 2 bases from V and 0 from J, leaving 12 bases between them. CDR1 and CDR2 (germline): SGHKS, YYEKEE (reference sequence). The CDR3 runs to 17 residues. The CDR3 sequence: CASSFPRISSGANVLTF. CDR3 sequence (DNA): TGTGCCAGCAGCTTCCCCAGGATAAGCTCTGGGGCCAACGTCCTGACTTTC.

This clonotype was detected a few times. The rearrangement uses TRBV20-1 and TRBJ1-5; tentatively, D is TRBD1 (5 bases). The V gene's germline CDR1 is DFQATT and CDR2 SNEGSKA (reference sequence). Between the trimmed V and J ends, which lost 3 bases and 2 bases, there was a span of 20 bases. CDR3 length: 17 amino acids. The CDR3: CSASPLWTPQGNQPQHF. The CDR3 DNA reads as TGCAGTGCTAGTCCCCTTTGGACACCCCAAGGCAATCAGCCCCAGCATTTT.

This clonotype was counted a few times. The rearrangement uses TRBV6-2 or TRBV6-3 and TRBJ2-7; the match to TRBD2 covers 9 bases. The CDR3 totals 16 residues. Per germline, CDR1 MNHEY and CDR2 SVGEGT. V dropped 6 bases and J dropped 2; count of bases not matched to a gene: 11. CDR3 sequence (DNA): TGTGCCAGCAGCCCGGGGCTAGCGGGATTTACCTACGAGCAGTACTTC. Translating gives CASSPGLAGFTYEQYF.

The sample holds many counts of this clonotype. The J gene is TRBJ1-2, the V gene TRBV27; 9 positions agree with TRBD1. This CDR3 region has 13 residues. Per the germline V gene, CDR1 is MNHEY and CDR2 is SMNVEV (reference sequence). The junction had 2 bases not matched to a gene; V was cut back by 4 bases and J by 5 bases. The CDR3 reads CASSYGTGYGYTF. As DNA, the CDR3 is TGTGCCAGCAGTTACGGGACAGGGTATGGCTACACCTTC.

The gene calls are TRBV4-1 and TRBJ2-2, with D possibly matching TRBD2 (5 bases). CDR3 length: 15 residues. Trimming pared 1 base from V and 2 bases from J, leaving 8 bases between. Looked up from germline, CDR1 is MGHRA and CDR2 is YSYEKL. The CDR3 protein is CASSQGGGNTGELFF. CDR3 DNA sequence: TGCGCCAGCAGCCAAGGAGGAGGTAACACCGGGGAGCTGTTTTTT.

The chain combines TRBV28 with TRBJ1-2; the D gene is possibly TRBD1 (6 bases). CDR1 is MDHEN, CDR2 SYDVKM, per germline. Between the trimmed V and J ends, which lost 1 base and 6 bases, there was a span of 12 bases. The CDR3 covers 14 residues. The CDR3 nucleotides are TGTGCCAGCAGTTTATATCGGGGGGCCAATGGCTACACCTTC. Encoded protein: CASSLYRGANGYTF.

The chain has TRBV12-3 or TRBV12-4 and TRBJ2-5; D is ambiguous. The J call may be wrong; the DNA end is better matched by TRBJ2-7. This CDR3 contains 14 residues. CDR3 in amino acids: CASSFGGRDYEQYF. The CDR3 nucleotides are TGTGCCAGCAGTTTCGGCGGAAGAGACTACGAGCAGTACTTC.

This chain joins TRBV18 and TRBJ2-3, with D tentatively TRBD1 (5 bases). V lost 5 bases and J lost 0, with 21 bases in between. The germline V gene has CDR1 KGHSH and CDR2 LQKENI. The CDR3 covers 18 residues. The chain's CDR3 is CASSEESRARPSTDTQYF. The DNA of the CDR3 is TGTGCCAGCTCAGAAGAAAGCAGGGCCCGACCTAGCACAGATACGCAGTATTTT. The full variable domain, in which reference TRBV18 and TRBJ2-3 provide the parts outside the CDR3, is NAGVMQNPRHLVRRRGQEARLRCSPMKGHSHVYWYRQLPEEGLKFMVYLQKENIIDESGMPKERFSAEFPKEGPSILRIQQVVRGDSAAYFCASSEESRARPSTDTQYFGPGTRLTVL.

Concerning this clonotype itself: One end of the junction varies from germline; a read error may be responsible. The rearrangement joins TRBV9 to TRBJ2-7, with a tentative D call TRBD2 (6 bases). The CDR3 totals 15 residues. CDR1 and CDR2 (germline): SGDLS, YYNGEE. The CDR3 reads CASSVASGYYNEQYF. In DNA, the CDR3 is TGTGCCAGTAGCGTAGCAAGCGGGTACTACAATGAGCAGTACTTC.

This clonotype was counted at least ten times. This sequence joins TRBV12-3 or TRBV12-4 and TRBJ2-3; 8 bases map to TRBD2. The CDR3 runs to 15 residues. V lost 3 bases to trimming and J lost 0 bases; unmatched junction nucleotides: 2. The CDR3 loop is CASSLAGGSTDTQYF. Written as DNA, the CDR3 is TGTGCCAGCAGTTTGGCGGGGGGCAGCACAGATACGCAGTATTTT.

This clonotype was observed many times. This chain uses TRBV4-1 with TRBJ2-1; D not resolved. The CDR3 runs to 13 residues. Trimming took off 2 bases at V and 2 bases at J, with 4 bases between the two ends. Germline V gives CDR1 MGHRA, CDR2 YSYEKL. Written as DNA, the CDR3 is TGCGCCAGCAGCCAAACGACCTACAATGAGCAGTTCTTC. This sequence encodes CASSQTTYNEQFF.

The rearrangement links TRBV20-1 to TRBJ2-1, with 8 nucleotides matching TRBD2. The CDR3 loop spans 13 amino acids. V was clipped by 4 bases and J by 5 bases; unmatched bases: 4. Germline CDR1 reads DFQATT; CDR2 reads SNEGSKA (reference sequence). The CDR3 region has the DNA TGCAGTGCTACGGCGGGGGGACACAATGAGCAGTTCTTC. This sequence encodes CSATAGGHNEQFF.

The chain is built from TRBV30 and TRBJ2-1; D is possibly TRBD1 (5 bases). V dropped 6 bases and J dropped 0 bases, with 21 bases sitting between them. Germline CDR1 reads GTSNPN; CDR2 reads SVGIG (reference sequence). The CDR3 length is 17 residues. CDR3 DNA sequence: TGTGCCTGTACCACCTTTCTAGGGGATAGCTCCTACAATGAGCAGTTCTTC. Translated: CACTTFLGDSSYNEQFF.

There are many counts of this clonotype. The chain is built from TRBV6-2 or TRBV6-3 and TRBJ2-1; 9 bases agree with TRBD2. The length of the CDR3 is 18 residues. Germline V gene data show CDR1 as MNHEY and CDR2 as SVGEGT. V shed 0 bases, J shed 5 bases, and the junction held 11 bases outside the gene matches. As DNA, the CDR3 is TGTGCCAGCAGTTACTCGACAAGTCTAGCGGGGAATAACAATGAGCAGTTCTTC. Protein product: CASSYSTSLAGNNNEQFF.

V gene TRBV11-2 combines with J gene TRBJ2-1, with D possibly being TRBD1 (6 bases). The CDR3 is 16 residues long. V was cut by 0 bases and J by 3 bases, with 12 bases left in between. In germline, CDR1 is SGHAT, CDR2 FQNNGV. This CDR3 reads CASSLDLRTVYNEQFF. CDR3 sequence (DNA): TGTGCCAGCAGCTTAGATCTACGGACAGTCTACAATGAGCAGTTCTTC.

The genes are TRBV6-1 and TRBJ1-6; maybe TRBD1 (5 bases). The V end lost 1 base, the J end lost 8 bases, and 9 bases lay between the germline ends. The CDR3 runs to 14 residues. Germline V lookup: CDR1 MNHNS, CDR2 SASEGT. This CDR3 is CASSEEGDHSPLHF. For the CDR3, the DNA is TGTGCCAGCAGTGAAGAAGGGGATCATTCACCCCTCCACTTT.

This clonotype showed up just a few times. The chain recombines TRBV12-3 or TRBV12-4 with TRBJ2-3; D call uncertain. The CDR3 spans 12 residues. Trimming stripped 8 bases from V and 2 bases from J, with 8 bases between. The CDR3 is CASLGNTDTQYF. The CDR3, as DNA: TGTGCCAGCCTGGGGAACACAGATACGCAGTATTTT.

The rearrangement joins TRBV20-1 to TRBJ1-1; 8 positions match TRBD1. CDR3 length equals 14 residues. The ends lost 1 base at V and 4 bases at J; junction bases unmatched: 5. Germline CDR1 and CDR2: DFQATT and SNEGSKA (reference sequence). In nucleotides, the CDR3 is TGCAGTGCTAGAGCCACAGGGGGGTCCACTGAAGCTTTCTTT. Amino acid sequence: CSARATGGSTEAFF.

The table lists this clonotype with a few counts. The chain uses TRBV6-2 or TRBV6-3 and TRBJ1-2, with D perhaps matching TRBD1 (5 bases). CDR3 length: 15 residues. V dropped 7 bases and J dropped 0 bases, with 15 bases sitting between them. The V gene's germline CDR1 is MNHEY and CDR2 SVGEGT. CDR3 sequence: CASTEQQGPNYGYTF. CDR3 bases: TGTGCCAGCACCGAACAGCAGGGACCTAACTATGGCTACACCTTC.

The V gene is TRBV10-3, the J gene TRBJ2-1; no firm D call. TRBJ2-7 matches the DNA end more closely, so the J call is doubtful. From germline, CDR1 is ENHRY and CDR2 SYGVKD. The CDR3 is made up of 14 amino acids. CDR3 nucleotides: TGTGCCATCAGTGGGGATATCTCCTACAATGAGCAGTACTTC. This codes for CAISGDISYNEQYF.

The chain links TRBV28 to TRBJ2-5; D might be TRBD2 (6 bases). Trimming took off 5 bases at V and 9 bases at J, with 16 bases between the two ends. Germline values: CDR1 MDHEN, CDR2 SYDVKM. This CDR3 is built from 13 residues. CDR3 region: CASSVNSPGAQYF. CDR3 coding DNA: TGTGCCAGCAGTGTGAATAGTCCGGGGGCCCAGTACTTC.

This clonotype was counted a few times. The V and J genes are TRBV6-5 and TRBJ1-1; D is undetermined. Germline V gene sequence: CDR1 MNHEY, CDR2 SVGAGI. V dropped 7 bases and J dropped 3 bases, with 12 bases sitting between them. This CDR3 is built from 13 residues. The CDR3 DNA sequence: TGTGCCAGCACCCTATCTCGGGACACTGAAGCTTTCTTT. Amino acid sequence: CASTLSRDTEAFF.

CDR3 coding DNA: TGTGCCAGCAGCCGCCCGGGAGGCGGTACGAACACCGGGGAGCTGTTTTTT. Encoded protein: CASSRPGGGTNTGELFF. The chain is built from TRBV4-2 and TRBJ2-2, with 7 bases identical to TRBD2. V dropped 4 bases and J dropped 0; count of bases not matched to a gene: 8. The CDR3 runs to 17 residues. CDR1 and CDR2 from the germline V gene are LGHNA and YNFKEQ.

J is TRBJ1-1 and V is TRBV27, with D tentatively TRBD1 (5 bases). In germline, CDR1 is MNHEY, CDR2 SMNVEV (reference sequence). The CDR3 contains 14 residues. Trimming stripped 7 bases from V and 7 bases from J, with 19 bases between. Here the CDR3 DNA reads TGTGCCAGCAAACAGGTGGACATATCGTATGAAGCTTTCTTT. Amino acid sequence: CASKQVDISYEAFF.

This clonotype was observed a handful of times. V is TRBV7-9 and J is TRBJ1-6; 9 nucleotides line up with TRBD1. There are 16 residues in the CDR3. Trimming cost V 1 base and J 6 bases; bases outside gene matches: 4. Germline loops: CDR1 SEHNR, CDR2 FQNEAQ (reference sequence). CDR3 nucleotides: TGTGCCAGCAGCTTAGAAGGGACAGGGCCTAATTCACCCCTCCACTTT. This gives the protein CASSLEGTGPNSPLHF.

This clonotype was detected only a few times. The CDR3 loop is CASSNGGPYEQYF. DNA for the CDR3: TGTGCCAGCAGTAATGGGGGGCCCTACGAGCAGTACTTC. V is TRBV27 and J is TRBJ2-7; D may be TRBD1 or TRBD2 (6 bases each). Germline V gives CDR1 MNHEY, CDR2 SMNVEV (reference sequence). CDR3 length: 13 amino acids. V shed 5 bases and J shed 2 bases, with 10 bases lying between them.

The CDR3 DNA reads as TGTGCCAGCAGCTTAGAGAGGACAGCCTCTTTCGAAGCTTTCTTT. Translation gives CASSLERTASFEAFF. This chain joins TRBV11-2 and TRBJ1-1; tentative D call: TRBD1 (6 bases). The CDR3 is made up of 15 amino acids. V dropped 0 bases and J dropped 8 bases, with 16 bases sitting between them. Germline values: CDR1 SGHAT, CDR2 FQNNGV.

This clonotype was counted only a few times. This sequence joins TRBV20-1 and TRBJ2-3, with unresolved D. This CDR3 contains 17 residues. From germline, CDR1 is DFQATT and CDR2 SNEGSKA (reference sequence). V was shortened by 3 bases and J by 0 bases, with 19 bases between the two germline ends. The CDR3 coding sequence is TGCAGTGCTAGCCCCCCCCCTTATCAAGCTAGCACAGATACGCAGTATTTT. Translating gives CSASPPPYQASTDTQYF.

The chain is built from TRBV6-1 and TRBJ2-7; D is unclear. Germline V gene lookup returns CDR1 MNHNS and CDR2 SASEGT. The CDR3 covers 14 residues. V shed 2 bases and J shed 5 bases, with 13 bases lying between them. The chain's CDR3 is CASSELSQAHEQYF. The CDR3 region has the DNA TGTGCCAGCAGTGAACTATCGCAGGCCCACGAGCAGTACTTC.